This TCR beta chain was captured by sequencing in a study of patients and donors after allogeneic stem cell transplantation. MiXCR was run by TCRdb on the RT-PCR reads, yielding one entry per CDR3 protein. The sample has about 410,000 distinct CDR3 sequences, 16% seen once; the top ten hold around 6.8%. In germline, CDR1 is SGHTA, CDR2 FQGNSA. The length of the CDR3 is 12 residues. Trimming took 4 bases from V and 8 from J, leaving 10 bases between them. This clonotype was recorded a few times. Input material: blood, either unsorted or a sorted T cell fraction (not recorded which). This TCR was recovered from a human donor who was either an allogeneic HSCT recipient or a stem cell or donor lymphocyte infusion donor (not recorded which). It is not recorded whose cells these are; they may come from a transplant donor. The chain carries TRBV7-2 and TRBJ2-3; D call uncertain. The CDR3: CASSSLVGTQYF. The DNA of the CDR3 is TGTGCCAGCAGCTCATTAGTGGGTACGCAGTATTTT.